The clone carrying this T cell receptor (beta chain) has a single count. Antigen: not known. This CDR3 spans 14 amino acids. V lost 6 bases, J lost 4 bases, and 2 bases stayed unmatched. Germline V gives CDR1 SNHLY, CDR2 FYNNEI. Repertoires were generated with immunoSEQ multiplex PCR, while TCRdb's copy carries only in-frame clones and drops some. The sample lists 48,000 or so clones; approximately 84% were seen once. This entry comes from a study of OX40 agonist ivuxolimab in advanced cancers. Across the whole study: Three patients showed partial responses: one hepatocellular carcinoma and two cutaneous melanoma cases.

Notes on the study in general: Blood T cells, both CD4+ and CD8+, expanded clonally by week 6 at 0.1 to 3.0 mg/kg. No antigen was identified for the clonally expanded peripheral T cells.

The chain employs TRBV2 and TRBJ2-1, with 11 bases identical to TRBD2. This clonotype was sampled from an adult with an advanced solid tumor such as melanoma, head and neck, liver or kidney cancer. The sample in question was CD4+ or CD8+ T cells sorted from blood, obtained in a trial of the OX40 agonist ivuxolimab. This chain's CDR3 is CASRGLAVYNEQFF. For the CDR3, the DNA is TGTGCCAGCAGGGGACTAGCGGTATACAATGAGCAGTTCTTC.